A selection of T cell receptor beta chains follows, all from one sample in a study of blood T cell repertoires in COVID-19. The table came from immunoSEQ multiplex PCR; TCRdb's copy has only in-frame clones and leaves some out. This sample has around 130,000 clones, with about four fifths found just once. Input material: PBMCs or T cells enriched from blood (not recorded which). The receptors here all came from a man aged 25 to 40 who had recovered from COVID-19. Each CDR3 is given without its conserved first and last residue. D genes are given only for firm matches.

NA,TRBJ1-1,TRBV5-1,ASSPNSPAGWTEAF
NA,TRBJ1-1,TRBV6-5,ASTIAEMNTEAF
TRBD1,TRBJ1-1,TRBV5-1,ASSTRDSYNTEAF
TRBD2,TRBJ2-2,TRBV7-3,ASSGTSNTGELF
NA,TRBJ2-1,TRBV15,ATSRDRPDTGIGNEQF
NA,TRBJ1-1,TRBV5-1,ASSSQGPRGAF
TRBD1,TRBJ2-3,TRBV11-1,ASSPDRGPVQY
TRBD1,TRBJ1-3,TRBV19,ASSRGTGSSGNTIY
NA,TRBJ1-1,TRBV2,ASSEAPGKVLGEAF
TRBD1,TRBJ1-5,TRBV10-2,ASSGGQVTMLGNQPQH
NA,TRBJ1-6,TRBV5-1,ASSFGGGASNSPLH
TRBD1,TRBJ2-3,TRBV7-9,ASTGQGSTDTQY
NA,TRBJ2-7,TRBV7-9,ASSFGTPYEQY
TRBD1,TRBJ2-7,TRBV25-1,ASSETGWGYEQY
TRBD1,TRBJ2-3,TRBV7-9,ASSLQGADTQY
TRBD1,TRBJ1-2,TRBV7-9,ASSGRMGQGGGYT
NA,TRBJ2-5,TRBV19,ASSMTASQETQY
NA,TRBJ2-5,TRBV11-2,ASSALRGYQETQY
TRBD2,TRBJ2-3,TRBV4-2,ASSQGTSGAVTDTQY
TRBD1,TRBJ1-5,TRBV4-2,ASSQDGGQGENQPQH
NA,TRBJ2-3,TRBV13,ASSLGGKGGTDTQY
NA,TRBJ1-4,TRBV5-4,ASRATGTRNEKLF
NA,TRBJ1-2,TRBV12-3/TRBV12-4,ASSPTEDYGYT
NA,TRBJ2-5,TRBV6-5,ASSYSGASETQY
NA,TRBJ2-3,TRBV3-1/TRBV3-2,ASSHAPVTPAGTDTQY
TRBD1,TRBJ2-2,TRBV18,ASSPPDGTGPGELF
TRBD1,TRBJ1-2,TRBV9,ASSVAPTGPHGYT
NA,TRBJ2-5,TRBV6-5,ASSYSRGETQY
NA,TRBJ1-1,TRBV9,ASSPGDTNTEAF
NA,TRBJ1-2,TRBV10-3,AISERQGLANYGYT
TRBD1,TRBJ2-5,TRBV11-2,ASSLDRGKETQY
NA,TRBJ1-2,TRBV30,AWSKQGPYGYT
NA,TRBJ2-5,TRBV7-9,ASRGGGETQY
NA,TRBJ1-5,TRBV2,ASSGTDSNQPQH
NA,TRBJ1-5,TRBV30,AWNGGPTNQPQH
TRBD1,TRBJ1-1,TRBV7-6,ASSLSQGARTEAF
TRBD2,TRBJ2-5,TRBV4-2,ASSQGGLAGLETQY
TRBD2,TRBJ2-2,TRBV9,ASSPNMGGTGELF
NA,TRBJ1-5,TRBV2,ASSPFGSPGEPQH
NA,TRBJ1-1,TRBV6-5,ASSLQIGAVTEAF
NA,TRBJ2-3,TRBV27,ASSLSWRDSTDTQY
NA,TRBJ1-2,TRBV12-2,ASRLVSVGPDGSYGYT
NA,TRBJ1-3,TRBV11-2,ASSLGRGSGNTIY
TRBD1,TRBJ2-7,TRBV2,ASSPPGQASYEQY
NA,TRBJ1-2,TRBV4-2,ASSQGGSGGHAYGYT
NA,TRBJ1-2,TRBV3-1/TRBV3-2,ASSQEGGYT
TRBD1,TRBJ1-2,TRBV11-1,ASRPRTGTNYGYT
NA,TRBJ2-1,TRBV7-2,ASSSDSYNEQF
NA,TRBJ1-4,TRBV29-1,SVSEKNEKLF
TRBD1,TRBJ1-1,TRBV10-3,AISDRQGGIYTEAF